The 26 T cell receptor beta chains below all came from one sample that was sequenced in a study of response to subunit inactivated influenza vaccine. TCRdb passed the RT-PCR reads through MiXCR, listing each CDR3 protein once. Of about 800,000 distinct CDR3 sequences listed, roughly 20% are singletons. The sequences come from PBMCs from blood, collected more than 4 days after vaccination. Source of these receptors: a man in his fifties or sixties who received an inactivated influenza vaccine.

This clonotype was counted ten times or more. The chain is built from TRBV20-1 and TRBJ2-2; D unclear. Per germline, CDR1 DFQATT and CDR2 SNEGSKA (reference sequence). The CDR3 runs 14 residues. Trimming shortened V by 2 bases and J by 4 bases, and 11 bases separated the two germline ends. The CDR3 nucleotides read TGCAGTGCTAGAACTTCGGACGTCACCGGGGAGCTGTTTTTT. Encoded protein: CSARTSDVTGELFF.

This clonotype has only a few counts. The CDR3 spells CSATRDSYNSPLHF. CDR3 in DNA: TGCAGTGCTACCCGGGACAGCTATAATTCACCCCTCCACTTT. The rearrangement joins TRBV20-1 to TRBJ1-6; 7 bases are shared with TRBD1. Germline V CDR1 and CDR2: DFQATT, SNEGSKA (reference sequence). This CDR3 has 14 amino acids. V dropped 4 bases and J dropped 3; count of bases not matched to a gene: 3.

The V gene is TRBV11-2, the J gene TRBJ2-5; TRBD1 or TRBD2 may be the D gene (5 bases each). Trimming left V 5 bases short and J 4 bases short, with 17 bases between. Germline V gives CDR1 SGHAT, CDR2 FQNNGV. CDR3 size: 15 residues. DNA for the CDR3: TGTGCCAGCAGCCCCCAGCGGTGGCAGGGAGAGACCCAGTACTTC. This encodes CASSPQRWQGETQYF. Based on the CDR3 plus reference TRBV11-2 and TRBJ2-5, the full variable domain is EAGVAQSPRYKIIEKRQSVAFWCNPISGHATLYWYQQILGQGPKLLIQFQNNGVVDDSQLPKDRFSAERLKGVDSTLKIQPAKLEDSAVYLCASSPQRWQGETQYFGPGTRLLVL.

The V call is TRBV7-9, the J call TRBJ2-2; unclear D gene. The CDR3 length is 13 residues. Germline V gene data show CDR1 as SEHNR and CDR2 as FQNEAQ (reference sequence). Trimming took 7 bases from V and 7 from J, leaving 13 bases between them. The CDR3: CASTSRWDGELFF. The DNA of the CDR3 is TGTGCCAGCACCTCACGGTGGGACGGGGAGCTGTTTTTT.

This clonotype was recorded a few times. This chain connects TRBV7-2 to TRBJ2-7; possibly TRBD1 for D (5 bases). This CDR3 spans 13 amino acids. Trimming stripped 3 bases from V and 5 bases from J, with 11 bases between. The germline V gene has CDR1 SGHTA and CDR2 FQGNSA. The CDR3 loop reads CASSFQGTDEQYF. Written as DNA, the CDR3 is TGTGCCAGCAGCTTCCAGGGAACCGACGAGCAGTACTTC.

This clonotype was seen many times. The chain combines TRBV4-1 with TRBJ2-1, with D maybe TRBD2 (6 bases). V was shortened by 0 bases and J by 10 bases, with 13 bases between the two germline ends. CDR3 size: 14 residues. Germline loops: CDR1 MGHRA, CDR2 YSYEKL. The CDR3 loop reads CASSQDGRSKEQFF. In DNA form, the CDR3 reads TGCGCCAGCAGCCAAGATGGGAGGAGTAAGGAGCAGTTCTTC.

This clonotype is classed as medium-sized (0.01 to 0.1%). The CDR3 sequence is CASSFRGEGETQYF. The CDR3 DNA reads TGTGCCAGCAGCTTTCGCGGGGAGGGGGAGACCCAGTACTTC. This sequence joins TRBV13 and TRBJ2-5; 7 nucleotides line up with TRBD2. V shed 3 bases and J 5 bases; nucleotides not matched to a gene: 6. In germline, CDR1 is PRHDT, CDR2 FYEKMQ (reference sequence). This CDR3 comprises 14 residues.

This clonotype was observed many times. The CDR3 region is CASSLQGIDQPQHF. CDR3 nucleotide sequence: TGTGCCAGCTCACTTCAGGGAATCGATCAGCCCCAGCATTTT. The chain links TRBV18 to TRBJ1-5; the D gene is possibly TRBD1 (5 bases). The ends were cut back, 4 bases at V and 5 bases at J, with 12 bases in the middle. CDR3 length: 14 amino acids. Per the germline V gene, CDR1 is KGHSH and CDR2 is LQKENI. The full variable domain, its missing parts supplied by reference TRBV18 and TRBJ1-5, is NAGVMQNPRHLVRRRGQEARLRCSPMKGHSHVYWYRQLPEEGLKFMVYLQKENIIDESGMPKERFSAEFPKEGPSILRIQQVVRGDSAAYFCASSLQGIDQPQHFGDGTRLSIL.

The chain combines TRBV4-1 with TRBJ2-1, with a tentative D call TRBD2 (6 bases). Per germline, CDR1 MGHRA and CDR2 YSYEKL. This CDR3 has 15 residues. The V gene lost 3 bases and the J gene lost 4 bases, with 13 bases spanning the gap. The CDR3 protein is CASSQLGGMYNEQFF. The CDR3 nucleotides are TGCGCCAGCAGCCAGTTGGGCGGGATGTACAATGAGCAGTTCTTC.

In its sample, this clonotype was seen a few times. The chain has TRBV5-1 and TRBJ1-1, with D possibly TRBD1 on 6 matching bases. The CDR3 runs 15 residues. Germline loops: CDR1 SGHRS, CDR2 YFSETQ. V was trimmed by 1 base and J by 4 bases, leaving 14 bases between them. This CDR3 is CASSLRDTGSTEAFF. DNA of the CDR3: TGCGCCAGCAGCTTGAGGGACACGGGCAGCACTGAAGCTTTCTTT.

In its sample, this clonotype was seen many times. V usage is TRBV29-1 and J usage is TRBJ2-3, with 7 bases that match TRBD2. V trimming: 4 bases; J trimming: 0 bases; junction bases outside the gene matches: 7. This CDR3 comprises 15 residues. Germline lookup yields CDR1 SQVTM and CDR2 ANQGSEA. As DNA, the CDR3 is TGCAGCGTTGCTGTGGGGGGGACTAGCACAGATACGCAGTATTTT. This gives the protein CSVAVGGTSTDTQYF.

This clonotype has more than one count but fewer than ten. V gene TRBV28 combines with J gene TRBJ2-2, with 7 bases matching TRBD1. Germline loops: CDR1 MDHEN, CDR2 SYDVKM. V gave up 5 bases and J gave up 6 bases; unmatched junction bases: 12. The CDR3 contains 16 residues. CDR3 loop: CASSVQGQLTPGELFF. CDR3 DNA sequence: TGTGCCAGCAGTGTCCAGGGACAGCTGACACCCGGGGAGCTGTTTTTT.

As concerns this clonotype: A much larger clone lies a single base off, so this may be a read error. The CDR3 end shows no conserved phenylalanine or tryptophan, and so a read error is likely. This chain's CDR3 is CSASDVGGNYGYTL. DNA of the CDR3: TGCAGTGCTAGTGATGTCGGGGGGAACTATGGCTACACCTTA. The V gene is TRBV20-1, the J gene TRBJ1-2; weak D call: TRBD1 (5 bases). CDR1 and CDR2 (germline): DFQATT, SNEGSKA (reference sequence). Deletions cut 3 bases from V and 2 bases from J, with 13 bases between. The CDR3 sequence is 14 residues long.

The V call is TRBV29-1, the J call TRBJ2-7; weak D call: TRBD2 (5 bases). The V end lost 0 bases, the J end lost 0 bases, and 12 bases lay between the germline ends. The CDR3 length is 15 residues. The germline V gene encodes CDR1 SQVTM and CDR2 ANQGSEA. CDR3 sequence (DNA): TGCAGCGTTGAAGATTCTGCCGGGAACTCCTACGAGCAGTACTTC. Encoded protein: CSVEDSAGNSYEQYF.

This chain joins TRBV20-1 and TRBJ2-2; D not certain. CDR1 and CDR2 (germline): DFQATT, SNEGSKA (reference sequence). The V end lost 8 bases, the J end lost 2 bases, and 12 bases lay between the germline ends. CDR3 length: 13 residues. The CDR3 protein is CSFPQRNTGELFF. In DNA form, the CDR3 reads TGCAGTTTCCCACAGCGAAACACCGGGGAGCTGTTTTTT.

The chain employs TRBV12-3 or TRBV12-4 and TRBJ2-7; D remains unclear. This CDR3 region has 14 residues. V lost 1 base to trimming and J lost 2 bases, with 9 bases between them. The CDR3 region has the DNA TGTGCCAGCAGTTTAGGGGCGGTCACCTACGAGCAGTACTTC. It yields the protein CASSLGAVTYEQYF.

Many counts were recorded for this clonotype. V gene TRBV7-2 combines with J gene TRBJ2-1; 10 bases fit TRBD2. CDR1 and CDR2 (germline): SGHTA, FQGNSA. CDR3 length: 15 amino acids. The V segment lost 5 bases and the J segment 3 bases; nucleotides outside the gene matches: 4. CDR3 DNA: TGTGCCAGCAGCATAAGCGGGGGGGGCTACAATGAGCAGTTCTTC. Translated, it gives CASSISGGGYNEQFF.

This clonotype was seen repeatedly, ten times or more. One junction end does not reproduce the germline sequence, and a read error may be involved. The V and J genes are TRBV5-1 and TRBJ2-7, with D possibly TRBD1 on 6 matching bases. The CDR3 totals 14 residues. Per germline, CDR1 SGHRS and CDR2 YFSETQ. The CDR3 nucleotides are TGTGCCAGCAGTCTAGCACAGGGAGCCTACGAGCAGTACTTC. Translated, it gives CASSLAQGAYEQYF.

As regards this clonotype: One base away lies a much larger clone, so this may be a sequencing read error. The chain links TRBV20-1 to TRBJ2-7; D is ambiguous. The CDR3 loop spans 15 amino acids. Trimming took off 3 bases at V and 4 bases at J, with 19 bases between the two ends. Germline CDR1 and CDR2: DFQATT and SNEGSKA (reference sequence). CDR3 bases: TGCAGTGCTAGTGATGTCCAGTCCTTTGTGTACGAGCAGTACTTC. Its protein product is CSASDVQSFVYEQYF.

This rearrangement joins TRBV27 to TRBJ2-5, with 14 bases aligning to TRBD2. Germline CDR1 MNHEY, CDR2 SMNVEV (reference sequence). With 7 bases clipped from V and 1 base from J, the junction kept 5 bases outside the gene matches. This CDR3 region has 16 residues. The CDR3 sequence: CASNRLAGGPQETQYF. In DNA, the CDR3 is TGTGCCAGCAATAGACTAGCGGGGGGGCCCCAAGAGACCCAGTACTTC.

This clonotype was seen a handful of times. The chain uses TRBV29-1 and TRBJ2-7; either TRBD1 or TRBD2 may fit D (5 bases each). CDR1 and CDR2 (germline): SQVTM, ANQGSEA. The V and J ends lost 7 bases and 4 bases respectively, with 11 bases between them. This CDR3 comprises 11 residues. The chain's CDR3 is CSAGTRYEQYF. The DNA for the CDR3 is TGCAGCGCAGGGACCAGGTACGAGCAGTACTTC.

The chain has TRBV5-1 and TRBJ1-2, with 9 bases lining up with TRBD1. Losses at the gene ends were 0 bases for V and 2 bases for J; bases not matched to a gene: 11. The CDR3 has 18 amino acids. Germline V lookup: CDR1 SGHRS, CDR2 YFSETQ. The CDR3 nucleotides are TGCGCCAGCAGCTTGGCTCCGGGACAGGGAAACGGGAACTATGGCTACACCTTC. Encoded protein: CASSLAPGQGNGNYGYTF. The complete variable domain, with remaining parts taken from reference TRBV5-1 and TRBJ1-2, reads KAGVTQTPRYLIKTRGQQVTLSCSPISGHRSVSWYQQTPGQGLQFLFEYFSETQRNKGNFPGRFSGRQFSNSRSEMNVSTLELGDSALYLCASSLAPGQGNGNYGYTFGSGTRLTVV.

This clonotype was seen repeatedly, ten times or more. The chain's CDR3 is CASSWLAGATRSDEQFF. In DNA form, the CDR3 reads TGTGCCAGCAGTTGGCTAGCGGGAGCCACTAGGAGCGATGAGCAGTTCTTC. This chain links TRBV28 with TRBJ2-1; 10 nucleotides match TRBD2. V dropped 4 bases and J dropped 8; count of bases not matched to a gene: 14. Germline-derived CDR1 and CDR2 are MDHEN and SYDVKM. This CDR3 contains 17 residues.

Only one count was recorded for this clonotype. The chain has TRBV11-2 and TRBJ2-3; 9 nucleotides match TRBD1. V was clipped by 5 bases and J by 5 bases; unmatched bases: 8. Germline lookup yields CDR1 SGHAT and CDR2 FQNNGV. The CDR3 runs 15 residues. The CDR3 DNA follows: TGTGCCAGCAGCAGAGGGACAGGGCCAGTAGATACGCAGTATTTT. Amino acid sequence: CASSRGTGPVDTQYF.

This clonotype was recorded a few times. The chain combines TRBV12-3 or TRBV12-4 with TRBJ2-1; D uncertain. The V gene lost 0 bases and the J gene lost 10 bases, with 10 bases spanning the gap. The CDR3 runs 13 residues. The chain's CDR3 is CASSLALVAEQFF. The CDR3, as DNA: TGTGCCAGCAGTTTAGCGTTGGTGGCCGAGCAGTTCTTC.

The CDR3 nucleotides read TGTGCCAGTTCGGGGGGGGTGATAATCCAAGAGACCCAGTACTTC. It specifies CASSGGVIIQETQYF. The chain has TRBV12-3 or TRBV12-4 and TRBJ2-5; 8 positions match TRBD2. The CDR3 has 15 residues. Trimming cost V 9 bases and J 1 base; bases outside gene matches: 10.